This T cell receptor (beta chain) comes out of a study of tumor-infiltrating lymphocytes in glioblastoma multiforme. Germline-derived CDR1 and CDR2 are DFQATT and SNEGSKA (reference sequence). The CDR3 runs 16 residues. Points on this clonotype: The junction departs from the called germline gene at one end, perhaps through a read error.

TCRB libraries came from RNA via three nested multiplex PCR rounds. One entry per CDR3 protein, called by TCRdb with MiXCR from the multiplex PCR reads. The sample has 12,000 or so distinct CDR3 sequences, around 70% seen once. The TCR was taken from a male donor with glioblastoma. The V call is TRBV20-1, the J call TRBJ2-5, with 14 positions matching TRBD2. Sequencing used brain tumor tissue. CDR3 protein: CGARDRLAGGQETQYF. CDR3 coding DNA: TGTGGTGCTAGAGACCGACTAGCGGGAGGGCAAGAGACCCAGTACTTC.